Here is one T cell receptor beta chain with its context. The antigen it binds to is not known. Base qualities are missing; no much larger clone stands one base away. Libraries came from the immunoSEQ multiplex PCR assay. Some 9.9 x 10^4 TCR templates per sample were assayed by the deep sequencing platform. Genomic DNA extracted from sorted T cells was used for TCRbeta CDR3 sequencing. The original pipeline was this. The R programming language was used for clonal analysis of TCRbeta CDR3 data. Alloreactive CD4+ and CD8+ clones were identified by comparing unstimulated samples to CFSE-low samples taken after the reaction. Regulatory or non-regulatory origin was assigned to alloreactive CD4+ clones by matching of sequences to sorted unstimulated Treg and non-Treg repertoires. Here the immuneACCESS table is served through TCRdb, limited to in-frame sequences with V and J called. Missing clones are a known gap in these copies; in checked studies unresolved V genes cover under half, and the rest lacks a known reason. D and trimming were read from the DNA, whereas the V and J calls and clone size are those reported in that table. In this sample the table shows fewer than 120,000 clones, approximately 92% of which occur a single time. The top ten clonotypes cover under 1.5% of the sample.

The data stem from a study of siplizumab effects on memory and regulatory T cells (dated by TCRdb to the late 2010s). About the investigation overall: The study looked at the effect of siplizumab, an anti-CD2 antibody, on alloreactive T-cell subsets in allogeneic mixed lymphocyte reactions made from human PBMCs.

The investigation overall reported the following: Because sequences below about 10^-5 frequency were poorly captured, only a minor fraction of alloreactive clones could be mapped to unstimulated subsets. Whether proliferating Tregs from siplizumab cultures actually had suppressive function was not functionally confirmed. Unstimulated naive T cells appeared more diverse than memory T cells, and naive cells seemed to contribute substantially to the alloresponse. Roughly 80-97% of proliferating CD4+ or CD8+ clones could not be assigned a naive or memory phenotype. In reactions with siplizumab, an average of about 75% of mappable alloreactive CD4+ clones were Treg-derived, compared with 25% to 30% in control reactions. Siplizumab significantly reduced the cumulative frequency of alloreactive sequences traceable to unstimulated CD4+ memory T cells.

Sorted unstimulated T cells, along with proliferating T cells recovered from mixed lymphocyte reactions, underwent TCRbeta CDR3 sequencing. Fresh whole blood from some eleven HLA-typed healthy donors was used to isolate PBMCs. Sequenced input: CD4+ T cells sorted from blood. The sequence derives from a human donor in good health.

The nucleotides read TGTGCCAGCAGCGTATTCAGGGGGAGCTCCTACAATGAGCAGTTCTTC. This translates into CASSVFRGSSYNEQFF. Rearrangement joined TRBV9 to TRBJ2-1, with 7 bases in between that match TRBD1. Spanning cysteine to phenylalanine, the CDR3 consists of 16 amino acids. Only the CDR3 portion is preserved as DNA: 48 bases, with reading frame beginning at the first base. From V the trimming removes 1 base and from J it removes 0 bases, while the gene matches leave 4 bases of the junction unaccounted for. The germline V gene yields SGDLS for CDR1 and YYNGEE for CDR2. Supplemented by the reference TRBV9 and TRBJ2-1 proteins around the CDR3, the complete variable domain is DSGVTQTPKHLITATGQRVTLRCSPRSGDLSVYWYQQSLDQGLQFLIQYYNGEERAKGNILERFSAQQFPDLHSELNLSSLELGDSALYFCASSVFRGSSYNEQFFGPGTRLTVL.